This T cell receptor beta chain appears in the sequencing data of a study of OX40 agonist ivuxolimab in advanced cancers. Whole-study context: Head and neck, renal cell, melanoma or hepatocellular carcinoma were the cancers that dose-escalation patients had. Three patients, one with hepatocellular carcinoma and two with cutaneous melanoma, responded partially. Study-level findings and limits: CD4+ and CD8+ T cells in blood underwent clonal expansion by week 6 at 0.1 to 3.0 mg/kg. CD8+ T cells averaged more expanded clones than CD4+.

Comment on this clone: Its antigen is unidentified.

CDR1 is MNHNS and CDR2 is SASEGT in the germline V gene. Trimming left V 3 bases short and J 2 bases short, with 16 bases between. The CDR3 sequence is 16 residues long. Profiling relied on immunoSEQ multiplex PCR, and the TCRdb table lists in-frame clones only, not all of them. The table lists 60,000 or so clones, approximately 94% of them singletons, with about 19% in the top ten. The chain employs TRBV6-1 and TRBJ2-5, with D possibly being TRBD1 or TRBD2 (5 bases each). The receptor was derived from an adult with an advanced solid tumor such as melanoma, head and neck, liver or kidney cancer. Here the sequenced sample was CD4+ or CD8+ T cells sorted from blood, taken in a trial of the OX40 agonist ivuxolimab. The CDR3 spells CASSDFPQGEQETQYF. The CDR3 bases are TGTGCCAGCAGTGATTTCCCCCAAGGGGAGCAAGAGACCCAGTACTTC.